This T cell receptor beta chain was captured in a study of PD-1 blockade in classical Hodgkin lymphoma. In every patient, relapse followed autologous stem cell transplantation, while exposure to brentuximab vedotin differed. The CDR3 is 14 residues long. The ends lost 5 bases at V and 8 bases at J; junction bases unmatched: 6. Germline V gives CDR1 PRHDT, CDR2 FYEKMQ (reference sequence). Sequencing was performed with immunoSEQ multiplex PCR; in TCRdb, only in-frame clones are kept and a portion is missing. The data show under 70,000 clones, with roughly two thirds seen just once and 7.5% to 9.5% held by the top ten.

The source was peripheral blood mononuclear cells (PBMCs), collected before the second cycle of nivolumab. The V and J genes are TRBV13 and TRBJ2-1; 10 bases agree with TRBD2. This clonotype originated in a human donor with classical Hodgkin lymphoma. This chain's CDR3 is CASSQRGGDDEQFF. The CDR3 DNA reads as TGTGCCAGCAGCCAGCGGGGGGGTGATGATGAGCAGTTCTTC.